The 19 T cell receptor beta chains in this list originate from one sample, sequenced in a study of CD8 T cells in ankylosing spondylitis. From the 5' RACE reads, TCRdb called clonotypes with MiXCR, one entry per CDR3 protein. The sample holds 200,000 to 250,000 distinct CDR3 sequences, more than 9% seen once. Material for sequencing was blood, either unsorted or a sorted T cell fraction (not recorded which). The receptors stem from a male donor with ankylosing spondylitis or in good health (not recorded which).

Comments on this clonotype: A single base separates this from a much larger clone, so it may be a read error. The chain links TRBV5-5 to TRBJ2-1, with D possibly matching TRBD1 (7 bases). Per germline, CDR1 SGHKS and CDR2 YYEKEE (reference sequence). The CDR3 runs to 15 residues. The DNA for the CDR3 is TGTGCCTGCAGCTTCAGGGGGGACCCCTACAATGAGCAGTTCTTC. Amino acid sequence: CACSFRGDPYNEQFF.

This clonotype was counted at least ten times. At one end, the junction sequence differs from germline, possibly due to a read error. The V gene is TRBV7-9, the J gene TRBJ2-3; no firm D call. The CDR3 runs to 11 residues. CDR1 SEHNR and CDR2 FQNEAQ come from the germline V gene (reference sequence). This CDR3 reads CASSFSDAQYF. The DNA for the CDR3 is TGTGCCAGCAGCTTTTCAGATGCGCAGTATTTT.

This clonotype was seen a few times. The chain couples TRBV12-3 or TRBV12-4 to TRBJ1-1, with a possible D match to TRBD1 (6 bases). The CDR3 spans 14 residues. Trimming took off 3 bases at V and 1 base at J, with 9 bases between the two ends. The DNA of the CDR3 is TGTGCCAGCAGTTTCGGACAGAGGAACACTGAAGCTTTCTTT. Amino acids: CASSFGQRNTEAFF.

The sample holds many counts of this clonotype. The rearrangement joins TRBV29-1 to TRBJ1-2; D remains ambiguous. The germline gives CDR1 SQVTM, CDR2 ANQGSEA. CDR3 length: 9 residues. V lost 1 base and J 7 bases, leaving 1 base between the germline ends. The CDR3 sequence: CSVEGGYTF. CDR3 sequence (DNA): TGCAGCGTTGAAGGTGGCTACACCTTC.

Only a few counts were recorded for this clonotype. The chain has TRBV9 and TRBJ2-5, with 10 positions matching TRBD1. V lost 0 bases to trimming and J lost 0 bases; unmatched junction nucleotides: 2. The CDR3 is made up of 16 amino acids. The germline gives CDR1 SGDLS, CDR2 YYNGEE. The DNA for the CDR3 is TGTGCCAGCAGCGTAGGGGACAGGGGAAACCAAGAGACCCAGTACTTC. It is translated as CASSVGDRGNQETQYF.

The J gene is TRBJ2-7, the V gene TRBV19; D might be TRBD1 (5 bases). CDR1 is LNHDA, CDR2 SQIVND, per germline (reference sequence). V lost 6 bases, J lost 2 bases, and 11 bases lay in between. This CDR3 has 13 residues. The CDR3 protein is CASRDTSTYEQYF. Here the CDR3 DNA reads TGTGCCAGTAGGGACACTTCTACCTACGAGCAGTACTTC.

This clonotype has ten or more counts. The V gene is TRBV29-1, the J gene TRBJ2-2, with TRBD2 matching 7 bases. CDR1 SQVTM and CDR2 ANQGSEA come from the germline V gene. The V and J ends lost 1 base and 6 bases, in that order; junction bases with no gene match: 8. The CDR3 consists of 15 residues. For the CDR3, the DNA is TGCAGCGTTGAAGCCCCGACGGGAGGTCCCGGGGAGCTGTTTTTT. As protein: CSVEAPTGGPGELFF.

This clonotype was observed a few times. This chain uses TRBV3-1 with TRBJ2-7, with D unclear. This CDR3 comprises 13 residues. Germline V gene sequence: CDR1 LGHDT, CDR2 YNNKEL (reference sequence). V was shortened by 1 base and J by 2 bases, with 6 bases between the two germline ends. The CDR3 is CASSQVDPYEQYF. CDR3 sequence (DNA): TGTGCCAGCAGCCAAGTTGACCCCTACGAGCAGTACTTC.

This clonotype was seen ten or more times. The genes are TRBV12-3 or TRBV12-4 and TRBJ2-6; 8 nucleotides align to TRBD1. V lost 6 bases to trimming and J lost 4 bases; unmatched junction nucleotides: 8. This CDR3 is built from 16 residues. In nucleotides, the CDR3 is TGTGCCAGCAGCGACAGGGGTGTATCCGGGGCCAACGTCCTGACTTTC. Protein product: CASSDRGVSGANVLTF.

This clonotype showed up many times. The rearrangement links TRBV7-2 to TRBJ2-3; D call uncertain. The germline CDR1 and CDR2 sequences are SGHTA and FQGNSA. Trimming took off 4 bases at V and 0 bases at J, with 5 bases between the two ends. The CDR3 extends over 13 amino acids. This chain's CDR3 is CASSWTSTDTQYF. CDR3 DNA: TGTGCCAGCAGCTGGACCAGCACAGATACGCAGTATTTT.

This clonotype was counted at least ten times. The gene calls are TRBV7-9 and TRBJ2-1, with D perhaps TRBD1 or TRBD2 (5 bases each). CDR1 is SEHNR, CDR2 FQNEAQ, per germline (reference sequence). The germline V and J ends were trimmed by 1 base and 5 bases, with 12 bases remaining between them. CDR3 length: 15 residues. The CDR3 loop reads CASSLEGTRNNEQFF. The CDR3 DNA reads TGTGCCAGCAGCTTAGAAGGGACCAGAAACAATGAGCAGTTCTTC. Full variable domain (missing parts from reference TRBV7-9 and TRBJ2-1): DTGVSQNPRHKITKRGQNVTFRCDPISEHNRLYWYRQTLGQGPEFLTYFQNEAQLEKSRLLSDRFSAERPKGSFSTLEIQRTEQGDSAMYLCASSLEGTRNNEQFFGPGTRLTVL.

This clonotype was seen repeatedly, ten times or more. This chain links TRBV6-5 with TRBJ2-1; D gene unclear. V lost 3 bases and J lost 0, with 6 bases in between. Germline V gene lookup returns CDR1 MNHEY and CDR2 SVGAGI. The CDR3 runs to 14 residues. Written as DNA, the CDR3 is TGTGCCAGCAGTTATACGGCCTCCTACAATGAGCAGTTCTTC. Amino acids: CASSYTASYNEQFF.

The chain combines TRBV7-2 with TRBJ2-3; D uncertain. Germline-derived CDR1 and CDR2 are SGHTA and FQGNSA. CDR3 size: 17 residues. V lost 4 bases and J lost 0, with 17 bases in between. The DNA for the CDR3 is TGTGCCAGCAGCTGGTCCCTTGCGGTTCCTAGCACAGATACGCAGTATTTT. Translation gives CASSWSLAVPSTDTQYF.

The table lists this clonotype with many counts. The CDR3: CASSTSGPNNEQFF. CDR3 in DNA: TGTGCCAGCAGTACTAGCGGTCCAAACAATGAGCAGTTCTTC. The chain employs TRBV7-2 and TRBJ2-1, with 8 bases identical to TRBD2. The CDR3 sequence is 14 residues long. From germline, CDR1 is SGHTA and CDR2 FQGNSA. With V trimmed by 6 bases and J by 5 bases, 6 bases remained unmatched. Full variable domain (missing parts from reference TRBV7-2 and TRBJ2-1): GAGVSQSPSNKVTEKGKDVELRCDPISGHTALYWYRQSLGQGLEFLIYFQGNSAPDKSGLPSDRFSAERTGGSVSTLTIQRTQQEDSAVYLCASSTSGPNNEQFFGPGTRLTVL.

The table lists this clonotype with many counts. This rearrangement joins TRBV7-2 to TRBJ2-1; no firm D call. This CDR3 comprises 14 residues. CDR1 is SGHTA, CDR2 FQGNSA, per germline. V was trimmed by 0 bases and J by 8 bases, leaving 11 bases between them. In DNA form, the CDR3 reads TGTGCCAGCAGCTTAGCCGGAGCTGTCCATGAGCAGTTCTTC. This encodes CASSLAGAVHEQFF.

This clonotype was counted only a few times. V and J are TRBV7-8 and TRBJ2-1; 10 bases align to TRBD1. V lost 5 bases and J lost 8; bases outside the gene matches: 6. The CDR3 contains 14 residues. Germline loops: CDR1 SGHVS, CDR2 FQNEAQ. CDR3 residues: CASSRDRGGDEQFF. The CDR3 nucleotides read TGTGCCAGCAGCCGGGACAGGGGCGGTGATGAGCAGTTCTTC.

The chain joins TRBV24-1 to TRBJ2-3, with TRBD1 identical over 7 bases. This CDR3 is built from 14 residues. Germline V gives CDR1 KGHDR, CDR2 SFDVKD. J was trimmed by 2 bases and V by 7 bases; bases with no gene match: 5. The DNA of the CDR3 is TGTGCCACCAGCCGGGACAGCACCACAGATACGCAGTATTTT. This gives the protein CATSRDSTTDTQYF.

At least ten counts were recorded for this clonotype. The rearrangement joins TRBV12-3 or TRBV12-4 to TRBJ2-2, with 9 bases matching TRBD1. V lost 6 bases to trimming and J lost 2 bases; unmatched junction nucleotides: 7. The CDR3 sequence is 16 residues long. The CDR3 loop is CASRTTGQGNTGELFF. The CDR3 nucleotides read TGTGCCAGCAGAACGACGGGACAGGGTAACACCGGGGAGCTGTTTTTT.

This clonotype was seen many times. This chain connects TRBV3-1 to TRBJ1-4; D gene ambiguous. CDR3 length: 14 amino acids. Deletions cut 6 bases from V and 10 bases from J, with 18 bases between. Germline V gene sequence: CDR1 LGHDT, CDR2 YNNKEL (reference sequence). The CDR3 here is CASSRVEGDGKLFF. CDR3 nucleotide sequence: TGTGCCAGCAGTCGTGTCGAGGGAGACGGAAAACTGTTTTTT.